Below are 2 T cell receptor beta chains sequenced from a single sample in a study of blood T cell repertoires in COVID-19. Clones were read by immunoSEQ multiplex PCR, and TCRdb kept only the in-frame ones, dropping some. In the table there are 35,000 to 45,000 clones, roughly 88% of which are singletons. Specimen: peripheral blood. Receptors originate from an elderly woman with acute or convalescent COVID-19.

In DNA form, the CDR3 reads TGTGCCAGCAGTCCTAGGGGTAATTCACCCCTCCACTTT. Encoded protein: CASSPRGNSPLHF. This chain joins TRBV28 and TRBJ1-6, with a possible D match to TRBD1 (5 bases). Germline loops: CDR1 MDHEN, CDR2 SYDVKM. The CDR3 has 13 residues. V lost 5 bases and J lost 6, with 8 bases in between.

The chain joins TRBV7-2 to TRBJ2-7; a possible D gene is TRBD2 (6 bases). The V and J ends lost 7 bases and 2 bases respectively, with 15 bases between them. Looked up from germline, CDR1 is SGHTA and CDR2 is FQGNSA. The CDR3 covers 14 residues. The CDR3 DNA follows: TGTGCCAGCACCTCGACTAGTAGCACCTACGAGCAGTACTTC. Its protein product is CASTSTSSTYEQYF.